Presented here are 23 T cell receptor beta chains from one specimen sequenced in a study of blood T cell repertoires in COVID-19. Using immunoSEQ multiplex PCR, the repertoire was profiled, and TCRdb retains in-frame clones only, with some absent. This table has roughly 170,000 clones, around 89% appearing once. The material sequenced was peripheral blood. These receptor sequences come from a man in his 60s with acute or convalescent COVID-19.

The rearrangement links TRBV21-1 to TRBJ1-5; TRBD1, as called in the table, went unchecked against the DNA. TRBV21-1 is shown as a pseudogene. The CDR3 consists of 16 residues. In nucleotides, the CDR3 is TGTGCCAGCAGAAAAGTAGGGACAGGGGTAGAATGGCCCCAGCATTTT. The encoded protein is CASRKVGTGVEWPQHF.

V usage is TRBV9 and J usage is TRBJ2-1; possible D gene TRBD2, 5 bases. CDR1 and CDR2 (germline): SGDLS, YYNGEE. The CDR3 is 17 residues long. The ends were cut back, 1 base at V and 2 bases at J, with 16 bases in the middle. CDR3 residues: CASSVMERLTTYNEQFF. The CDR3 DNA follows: TGTGCCAGCAGCGTAATGGAGAGACTGACTACCTACAATGAGCAGTTCTTC.

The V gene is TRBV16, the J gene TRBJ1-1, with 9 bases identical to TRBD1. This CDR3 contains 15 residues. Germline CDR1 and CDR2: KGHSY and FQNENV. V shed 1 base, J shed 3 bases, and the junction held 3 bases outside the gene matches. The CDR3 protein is CASSQWGQGDTEAFF. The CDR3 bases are TGTGCCAGCAGCCAATGGGGACAGGGAGACACTGAAGCTTTCTTT.

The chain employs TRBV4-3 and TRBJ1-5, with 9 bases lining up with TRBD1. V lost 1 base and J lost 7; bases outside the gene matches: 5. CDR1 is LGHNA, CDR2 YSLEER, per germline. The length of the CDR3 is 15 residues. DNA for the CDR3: TGCGCCAGCAGCCAAGGGACAGGGGCACCCCAGCCCCAGCATTTT. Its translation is CASSQGTGAPQPQHF.

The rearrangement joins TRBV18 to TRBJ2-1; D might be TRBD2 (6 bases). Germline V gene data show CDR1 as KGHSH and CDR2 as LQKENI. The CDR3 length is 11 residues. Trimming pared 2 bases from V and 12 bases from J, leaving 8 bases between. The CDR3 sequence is CASSPGLPQFF. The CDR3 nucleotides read TGTGCCAGCTCACCAGGACTACCGCAGTTCTTC.

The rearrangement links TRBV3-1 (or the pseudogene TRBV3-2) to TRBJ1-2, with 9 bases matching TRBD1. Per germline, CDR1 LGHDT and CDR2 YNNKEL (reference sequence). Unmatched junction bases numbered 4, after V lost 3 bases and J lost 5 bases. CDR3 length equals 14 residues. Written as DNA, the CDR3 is TGTGCCAGCAGCCAGCGACAGGGGGAATATGGCTACACCTTC. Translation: CASSQRQGEYGYTF.

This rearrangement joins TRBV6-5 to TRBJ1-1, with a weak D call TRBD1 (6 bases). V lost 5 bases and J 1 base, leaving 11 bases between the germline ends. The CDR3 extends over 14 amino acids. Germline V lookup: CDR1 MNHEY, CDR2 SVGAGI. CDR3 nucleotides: TGTGCCAGCAGTAGAAAGGACAGGAACACTGAAGCTTTCTTT. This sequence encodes CASSRKDRNTEAFF.

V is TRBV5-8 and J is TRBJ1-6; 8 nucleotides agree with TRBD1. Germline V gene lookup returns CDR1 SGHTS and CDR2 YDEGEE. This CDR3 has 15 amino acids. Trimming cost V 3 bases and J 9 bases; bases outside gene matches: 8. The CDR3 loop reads CASSWGQVLLSPLHF. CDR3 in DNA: TGTGCCAGCAGCTGGGGACAGGTTCTACTTTCACCCCTCCACTTT.

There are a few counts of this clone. The CDR3 region is CASSLSGVSTDTQYF. Written as DNA, the CDR3 is TGTGCCAGCAGCCTAAGCGGGGTTAGCACAGATACGCAGTATTTT. This chain joins TRBV7-3 and TRBJ2-3; TRBD2 matches 7 bases. Germline loops: CDR1 SGHTA, CDR2 FQGTGA. This CDR3 region has 15 residues. V was clipped by 5 bases and J by 0 bases; unmatched bases: 5. The entire variable domain, with the rest obtained from reference TRBV7-3 and TRBJ2-3, is as follows: GAGVSQTPSNKVTEKGKYVELRCDPISGHTALYWYRQSLGQGPEFLIYFQGTGAADDSGLPNDRFFAVRPEGSVSTLKIQRTERGDSAVYLCASSLSGVSTDTQYFGPGTRLTVL.

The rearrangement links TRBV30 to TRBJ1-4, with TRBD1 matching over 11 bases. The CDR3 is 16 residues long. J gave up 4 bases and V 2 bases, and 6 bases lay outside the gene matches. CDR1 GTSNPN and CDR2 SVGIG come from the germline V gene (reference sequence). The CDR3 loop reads CAWSPGQGGLNEKLFF. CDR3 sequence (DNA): TGTGCCTGGAGTCCGGGACAGGGGGGCCTTAATGAAAAACTGTTTTTT.

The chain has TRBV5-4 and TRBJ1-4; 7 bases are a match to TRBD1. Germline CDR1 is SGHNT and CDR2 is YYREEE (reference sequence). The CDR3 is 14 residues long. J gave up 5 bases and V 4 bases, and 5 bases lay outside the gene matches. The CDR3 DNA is TGTGCCAGCAGCAATACACAGGGGAATGAAAAACTGTTTTTT. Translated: CASSNTQGNEKLFF.

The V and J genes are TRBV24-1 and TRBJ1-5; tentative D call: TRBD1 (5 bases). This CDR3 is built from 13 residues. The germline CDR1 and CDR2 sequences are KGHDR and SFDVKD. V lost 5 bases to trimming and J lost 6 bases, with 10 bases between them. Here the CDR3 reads CATSGQGSQPQHF. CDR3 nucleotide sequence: TGTGCCACCAGTGGCCAGGGTAGTCAGCCCCAGCATTTT.

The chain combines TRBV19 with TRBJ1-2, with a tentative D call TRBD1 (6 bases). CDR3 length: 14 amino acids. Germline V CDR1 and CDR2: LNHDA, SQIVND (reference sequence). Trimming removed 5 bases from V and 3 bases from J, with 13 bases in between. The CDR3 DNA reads TGTGCCAGTAGTTTAACGGACAGCGACTATGGCTACACCTTC. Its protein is CASSLTDSDYGYTF.

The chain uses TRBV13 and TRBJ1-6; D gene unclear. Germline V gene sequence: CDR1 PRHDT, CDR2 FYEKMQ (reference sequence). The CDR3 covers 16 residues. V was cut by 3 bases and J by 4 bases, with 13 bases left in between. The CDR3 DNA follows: TGTGCCAGCAGCTTCTCCCAAAGAGGATATAATTCACCCCTCCACTTT. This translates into CASSFSQRGYNSPLHF.

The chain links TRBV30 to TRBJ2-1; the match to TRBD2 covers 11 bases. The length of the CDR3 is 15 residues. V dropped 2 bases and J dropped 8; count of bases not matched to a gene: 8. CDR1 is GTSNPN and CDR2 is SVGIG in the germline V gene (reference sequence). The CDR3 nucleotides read TGTGCCTGGAGTCGGACTAGCGGGTCAAGGGATGAGCAGTTCTTC. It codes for CAWSRTSGSRDEQFF.

The CDR3 DNA is TGTGCCAGTGGGCAAACGAACACTGAAGCTTTCTTT. Translation: CASGQTNTEAFF. The chain carries TRBV19 and TRBJ1-1; D is undetermined. CDR1 and CDR2 from the germline V gene are LNHDA and SQIVND (reference sequence). The germline V and J ends were trimmed by 8 bases and 1 base, with 8 bases remaining between them. The CDR3 covers 12 residues.

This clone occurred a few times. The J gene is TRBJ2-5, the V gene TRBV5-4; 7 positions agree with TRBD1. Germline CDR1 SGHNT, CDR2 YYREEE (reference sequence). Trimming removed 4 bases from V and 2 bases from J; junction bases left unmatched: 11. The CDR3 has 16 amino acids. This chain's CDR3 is CASSLKVRDSQETQYF. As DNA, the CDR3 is TGTGCCAGCAGCCTGAAAGTCCGGGACAGTCAAGAGACCCAGTACTTC.

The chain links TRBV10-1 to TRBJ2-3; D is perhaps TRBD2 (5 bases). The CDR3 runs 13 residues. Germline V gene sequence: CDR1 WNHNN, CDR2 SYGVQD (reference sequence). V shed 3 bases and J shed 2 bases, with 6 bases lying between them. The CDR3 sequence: CASSERDTDTQYF. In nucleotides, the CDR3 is TGCGCCAGCAGTGAACGGGACACAGATACGCAGTATTTT.

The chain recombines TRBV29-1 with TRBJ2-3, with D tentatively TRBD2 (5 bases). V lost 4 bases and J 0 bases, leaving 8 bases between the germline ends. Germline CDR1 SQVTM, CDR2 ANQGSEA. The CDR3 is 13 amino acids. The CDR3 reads CSVALGSTDTQYF. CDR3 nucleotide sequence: TGCAGCGTTGCACTAGGGAGCACAGATACGCAGTATTTT.

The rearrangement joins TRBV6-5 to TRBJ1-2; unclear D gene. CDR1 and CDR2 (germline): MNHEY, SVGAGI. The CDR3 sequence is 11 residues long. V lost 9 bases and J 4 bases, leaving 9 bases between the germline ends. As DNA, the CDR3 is TGTGCCAGTTTCCAGGCCTATGGCTACACCTTC. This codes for CASFQAYGYTF.

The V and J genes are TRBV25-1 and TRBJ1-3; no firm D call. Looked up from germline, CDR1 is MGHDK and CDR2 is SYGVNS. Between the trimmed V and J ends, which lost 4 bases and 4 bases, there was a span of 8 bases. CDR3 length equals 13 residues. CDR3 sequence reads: CASSAGFGNTIYF. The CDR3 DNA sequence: TGTGCCAGCAGTGCGGGATTCGGAAACACCATATATTTT.

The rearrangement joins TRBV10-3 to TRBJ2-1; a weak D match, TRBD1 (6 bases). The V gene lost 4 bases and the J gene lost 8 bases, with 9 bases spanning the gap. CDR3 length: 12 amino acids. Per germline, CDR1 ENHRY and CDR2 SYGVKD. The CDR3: CAISGGGHEQFF. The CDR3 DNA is TGTGCCATCAGTGGTGGGGGCCATGAGCAGTTCTTC.

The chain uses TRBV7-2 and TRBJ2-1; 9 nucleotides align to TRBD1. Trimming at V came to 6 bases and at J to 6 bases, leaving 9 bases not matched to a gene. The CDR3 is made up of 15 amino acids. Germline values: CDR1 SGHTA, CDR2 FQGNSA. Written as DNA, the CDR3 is TGTGCCAGCAGAACCGACAGGGGGAGTGTCAATGAGCAGTTCTTC. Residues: CASRTDRGSVNEQFF.